This T cell receptor beta chain was recorded in a study of shared clonotypes between healthy human individuals. Each unsorted sample relied on 90 million or so PBMCs as its source of genomic DNA. The ends lost 2 bases at V and 6 bases at J; junction bases unmatched: 6. This CDR3 spans 15 amino acids. Germline CDR1 and CDR2: MNHGY and SAAAGT. This clone has at least ten counts. Unsorted PBMC samples were amplified in replicate PCRs containing around 300 ng DNA, tens of thousands of T cell genomes. Here immunoSEQ multiplex PCR was the method, and the copy in TCRdb shows in-frame clones only, minus some. The sample lists more than 400,000 clones, over 70% occurring once.

This receptor was identified in a woman aged 40 to 50 in good health. Some clones in this sample may be carry-over from other donors' samples. The sequencing sample was made of PBMCs. The chain joins TRBV6-8 to TRBJ2-1, with 8 bases matching TRBD2. CDR3 amino acids: CASSYRREVPNEQFF. The CDR3 DNA reads as TGTGCCAGCAGTTACAGGCGGGAGGTTCCCAATGAGCAGTTCTTC.